The 25 T cell receptor beta chains reported below all come from one sample, sequenced in a study of T cells after yellow fever vaccination. In TCRdb, the 5' RACE reads were re-called with MiXCR into one record per CDR3 protein. The table lists a few hundred thousand distinct CDR3 sequences, approximately 7% of them singletons, with 18% in the top ten. Sequencing used PBMCs, obtained around 45 days after the first yellow fever vaccination. The receptor set was obtained from a man aged 18 to 35 who received the YFV17D yellow fever vaccine.

There are many counts of this clonotype. Its ends do not fully match the called genes, so a read error is possible. The V gene is TRBV12-3 or TRBV12-4, the J gene TRBJ2-5; TRBD1 is a possible D gene (6 bases). This CDR3 has 14 amino acids. The CDR3 region is CASSLGGRGETQYF. The CDR3 DNA follows: TGTGCTAGCAGCTTAGGAGGCAGGGGTGAGACCCAGTACTTC.

The chain combines TRBV11-2 with TRBJ2-1; TRBD1 matches at 9 bases. J lost 7 bases, V lost 5 bases, and 9 bases had no gene match. The CDR3 is made up of 15 amino acids. Germline-derived CDR1 and CDR2 are SGHAT and FQNNGV. The CDR3 nucleotides are TGTGCCAGCAGCACACCGGGACAGGGCCTGAATGAGCAGTTCTTC. Protein: CASSTPGQGLNEQFF.

This clonotype was counted at least ten times. The chain recombines TRBV29-1 with TRBJ2-3; 9 bases are a match to TRBD2. The CDR3 runs 18 residues. The ends lost 0 bases at V and 3 bases at J; junction bases unmatched: 13. Germline-derived CDR1 and CDR2 are SQVTM and ANQGSEA. The CDR3 region is CSVEDKYLAGLGTDTQYF. CDR3 DNA: TGCAGCGTTGAAGACAAGTACCTAGCGGGGCTTGGAACAGATACGCAGTATTTT.

There are a few counts of this clonotype. The chain has TRBV7-8 and TRBJ1-5, with a weak D call TRBD1 (5 bases). The ends were cut back, 5 bases at V and 5 bases at J, with 10 bases in the middle. Germline values: CDR1 SGHVS, CDR2 FQNEAQ. The CDR3 contains 13 residues. The CDR3 DNA reads TGTGCCAGCAGCGGCAGGGACTATCAGCCCCAGCATTTT. Protein: CASSGRDYQPQHF.

Comments on this clonotype: The germline gene is not matched at one end of the junction; a read error may be the cause. V and J are TRBV12-3 or TRBV12-4 and TRBJ2-1; D is ambiguous. The CDR3 covers 14 residues. This CDR3 is CASTPAISYNVQFF. The DNA of the CDR3 is TGTGCCAGCACCCCGGCCATATCCTACAATGTGCAGTTCTTC.

The CDR3 reads CASSPEQGRSSGHTGELFF. Here the CDR3 DNA reads TGTGCCAGCAGTCCCGAACAGGGGAGATCCTCCGGTCACACCGGGGAGCTGTTTTTT. This chain links TRBV27 with TRBJ2-2, with TRBD1 identical over 7 bases. Germline CDR1 and CDR2: MNHEY and SMNVEV (reference sequence). The CDR3 loop spans 19 amino acids. The J segment lost 3 bases and the V segment lost 5 bases, leaving 18 bases of the junction unmatched.

The chain employs TRBV4-2 and TRBJ2-7; possibly TRBD1 or TRBD2 for D (5 bases each). Germline-derived CDR1 and CDR2 are LGHNA and YNFKEQ. The CDR3 covers 18 residues. The V gene lost 4 bases and the J gene lost 1 base, with 23 bases spanning the gap. The CDR3 here is CASSLRGGLGIGSYEQYV. CDR3 nucleotide sequence: TGTGCCAGCAGCCTACGTGGGGGTCTCGGGATCGGGTCCTACGAGCAGTACGTC.

This clonotype was observed many times. The V and J genes are TRBV7-7 and TRBJ2-1; 9 positions match TRBD2. The V segment lost 1 base and the J segment 3 bases; nucleotides outside the gene matches: 1. Germline values: CDR1 SSHAT, CDR2 FNYEAQ (reference sequence). This CDR3 contains 15 residues. CDR3 in amino acids: CASSLGTSVYNEQFF. The CDR3 region has the DNA TGTGCCAGCAGCTTAGGGACTAGCGTCTACAATGAGCAGTTCTTC.

The chain couples TRBV20-1 to TRBJ2-2; a weak D match, TRBD2 (7 bases). Germline-derived CDR1 and CDR2 are DFQATT and SNEGSKA (reference sequence). The V gene lost 4 bases and the J gene lost 10 bases, with 19 bases spanning the gap. CDR3 size: 14 residues. The CDR3 sequence: CSAKDTRGGEELFF. CDR3 in DNA: TGCAGTGCTAAAGACACAAGGGGGGGTGAGGAGCTGTTTTTT.

This clonotype has a count of ten or more. J is TRBJ2-1 and V is TRBV7-2, with D tentatively TRBD2 (6 bases). Germline V gene data show CDR1 as SGHTA and CDR2 as FQGNSA. This CDR3 is 15 amino acids long. Trimming left V 7 bases short and J 1 base short, with 14 bases between. CDR3: CASTSGTASYNEQFF. The CDR3 region has the DNA TGTGCCAGCACCTCCGGGACTGCATCCTACAATGAGCAGTTCTTC.

The table lists this clonotype with many counts. The CDR3 DNA reads TGTGCCAGCAGTTCCCCGGACAGGGTGTTAACAGATACGCAGTATTTT. Translation: CASSSPDRVLTDTQYF. The chain has TRBV5-4 and TRBJ2-3; TRBD1 matches 8 bases. From germline, CDR1 is SGHNT and CDR2 YYREEE (reference sequence). This CDR3 has 16 residues. The J segment lost 3 bases and the V segment lost 5 bases, leaving 11 bases of the junction unmatched.

There are a few counts of this clonotype. The chain carries TRBV12-3 or TRBV12-4 and TRBJ2-2; no firm D call. This CDR3 has 13 residues. Trimming shortened V by 2 bases and J by 7 bases, and 8 bases separated the two germline ends. The chain's CDR3 is CASSLPPYGELFF. CDR3 coding DNA: TGTGCCAGCAGTTTACCCCCTTACGGGGAGCTGTTTTTT.

The chain has TRBV24-1 and TRBJ1-1; D might be TRBD1 (6 bases). Germline assignment: CDR1 KGHDR and CDR2 SFDVKD. This CDR3 region has 11 residues. V lost 3 bases, J lost 8 bases, and 6 bases lay in between. The DNA for the CDR3 is TGTGCCACCAGTGATACAGGGGAAGCTTTCTTT. This gives the protein CATSDTGEAFF.

This rearrangement joins TRBV5-1 to TRBJ2-2; no reliable D call. V was pared by 3 bases and J by 6 bases, with 9 bases between. The CDR3 spans 13 residues. In germline, CDR1 is SGHRS, CDR2 YFSETQ. CDR3 sequence reads: CASSSEYPGELFF. The CDR3 region has the DNA TGCGCCAGCAGCTCCGAATACCCCGGGGAGCTGTTTTTT. Complete variable domain (other parts from reference TRBV5-1 and TRBJ2-2): KAGVTQTPRYLIKTRGQQVTLSCSPISGHRSVSWYQQTPGQGLQFLFEYFSETQRNKGNFPGRFSGRQFSNSRSEMNVSTLELGDSALYLCASSSEYPGELFFGEGSRLTVL.

This clonotype was seen a few times. The chain is built from TRBV19 and TRBJ2-2; D remains ambiguous. V dropped 7 bases and J dropped 0 bases, with 15 bases sitting between them. This CDR3 is built from 16 residues. From germline, CDR1 is LNHDA and CDR2 SQIVND (reference sequence). The CDR3 nucleotides read TGTGCCAGTACCTGGGTATCGCTCCCGAACACCGGGGAGCTGTTTTTT. Its translation is CASTWVSLPNTGELFF.

In nucleotides, the CDR3 is TGTGCCAGCAGCCTACTGGGCGAGCAGTACTTC. Encoded protein: CASSLLGEQYF. V and J are TRBV11-2 and TRBJ2-7, with D unclear. Germline CDR1 is SGHAT and CDR2 is FQNNGV. The CDR3 has 11 amino acids. V was clipped by 5 bases and J by 6 bases, with 8 bases between them.

This clonotype was detected ten times or more. The chain has TRBV12-3 or TRBV12-4 and TRBJ2-7; 9 bases map to TRBD2. The trim removed 6 bases at V and 3 bases at J, leaving 12 bases unmatched. The CDR3 covers 16 residues. CDR3 amino acids: CASSPGGSGGIYEQYF. CDR3 nucleotides: TGTGCCAGCAGCCCTGGGGGGAGCGGGGGGATCTACGAGCAGTACTTC.

This clonotype has a handful of counts. The rearrangement links TRBV5-1 to TRBJ1-2; 7 bases match TRBD1. This CDR3 spans 12 amino acids. With V trimmed by 7 bases and J by 8 bases, 8 bases remained unmatched. Germline V lookup: CDR1 SGHRS, CDR2 YFSETQ. CDR3 in amino acids: CASRLEGGGYTF. The CDR3 region has the DNA TGCGCCAGCCGTTTGGAAGGGGGCGGCTACACCTTC.

This clonotype was picked up a small number of times. The chain is built from TRBV28 and TRBJ2-3; D is perhaps TRBD1 or TRBD2 (5 bases each). Trimming took 6 bases from V and 3 from J, leaving 16 bases between them. This CDR3 has 15 residues. Germline CDR1 is MDHEN and CDR2 is SYDVKM. The CDR3 nucleotides read TGTGCCAGCAGCGGGGCGGCTCAGGGAACAGATACGCAGTATTTT. It translates to CASSGAAQGTDTQYF.

Many counts were recorded for this clonotype. The chain links TRBV12-3 or TRBV12-4 to TRBJ2-7, with TRBD1 matching over 11 bases. After removal of 1 base from V and 0 bases from J, the junction contained 2 bases not matched to a gene. CDR3 length equals 16 residues. The CDR3 bases are TGTGCCAGCAGTTTAGAAGGGACAGGGGGCTCCTACGAGCAGTACTTC. Protein product: CASSLEGTGGSYEQYF.

V gene TRBV2 combines with J gene TRBJ1-5; D is unclear. The CDR3 contains 14 residues. V gave up 2 bases and J gave up 1 base, with 6 bases separating them. Germline CDR1 and CDR2: SNHLY and FYNNEI. CDR3 residues: CASSEYRSNQPQHF. The CDR3 DNA reads TGTGCCAGCAGTGAATACAGAAGCAATCAGCCCCAGCATTTT.

In DNA form, the CDR3 reads TGTGCCAGCAGTTTAGAGAGGCACTCCTACGAGCAGTACTTC. This gives the protein CASSLERHSYEQYF. The chain employs TRBV12-3 or TRBV12-4 and TRBJ2-7; D ambiguous. There are 14 residues in the CDR3. The V and J ends lost 1 base and 0 bases respectively, with 7 bases between them.

This clonotype was observed a few times. The chain recombines TRBV7-9 with TRBJ2-1; no reliable D call. Germline V CDR1 and CDR2: SEHNR, FQNEAQ (reference sequence). Trimming took off 5 bases at V and 10 bases at J, with 12 bases between the two ends. The CDR3 spans 12 residues. CDR3 sequence reads: CASSLPWAEQFF. CDR3 DNA sequence: TGTGCCAGCAGCCTACCCTGGGCCGAGCAGTTCTTC.

This clonotype came up many times. The rearrangement uses TRBV5-1 and TRBJ2-1, with D possibly TRBD1 on 7 matching bases. The germline V and J ends were trimmed by 4 bases and 7 bases, with 15 bases remaining between them. Per germline, CDR1 SGHRS and CDR2 YFSETQ. CDR3 length: 14 residues. The CDR3 sequence is CASSGVRGVNEQFF. CDR3 coding DNA: TGCGCCAGCAGCGGGGTCAGGGGGGTGAATGAGCAGTTCTTC.

This clonotype came up many times. V is TRBV7-9 and J is TRBJ2-4; D is ambiguous. In germline, CDR1 is SEHNR, CDR2 FQNEAQ (reference sequence). V was shortened by 3 bases and J by 6 bases, with 3 bases between the two germline ends. The CDR3 runs to 11 residues. The CDR3 bases are TGTGCCAGCAGCTTCGGAAACATTCAGTACTTC. It translates to CASSFGNIQYF.